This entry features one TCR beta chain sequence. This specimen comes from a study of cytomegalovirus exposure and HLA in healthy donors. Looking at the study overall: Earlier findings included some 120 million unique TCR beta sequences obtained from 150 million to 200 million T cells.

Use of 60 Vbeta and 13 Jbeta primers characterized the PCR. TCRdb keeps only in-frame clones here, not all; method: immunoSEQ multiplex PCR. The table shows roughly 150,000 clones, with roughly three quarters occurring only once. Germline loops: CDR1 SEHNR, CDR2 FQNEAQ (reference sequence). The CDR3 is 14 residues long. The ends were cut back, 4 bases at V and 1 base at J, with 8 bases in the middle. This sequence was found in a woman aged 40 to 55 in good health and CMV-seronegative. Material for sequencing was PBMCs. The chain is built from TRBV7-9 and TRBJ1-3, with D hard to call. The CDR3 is CASSSGLSGNTIYF. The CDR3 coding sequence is TGTGCCAGCAGCTCGGGATTGTCTGGAAACACCATATATTTT. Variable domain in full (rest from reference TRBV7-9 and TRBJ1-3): DTGVSQNPRHKITKRGQNVTFRCDPISEHNRLYWYRQTLGQGPEFLTYFQNEAQLEKSRLLSDRFSAERPKGSFSTLEIQRTEQGDSAMYLCASSSGLSGNTIYFGEGSWLTVV.